The entry below describes one T cell receptor (beta chain). TCRdb's table, derived via immunoSEQ multiplex PCR, lists solely in-frame clones and lacks some. The data show fewer than 120,000 clones, approximately 87% seen once. These data come from a study of cytomegalovirus exposure and HLA in healthy donors. The V segment lost 0 bases and the J segment 4 bases; nucleotides outside the gene matches: 13. The CDR3 is 18 amino acids. The germline V gene has CDR1 MNHEY and CDR2 SMNVEV (reference sequence). The source material was PBMCs. This rearrangement joins TRBV27 to TRBJ1-2, with 8 bases identical to TRBD1. The TCR comes from a woman in her 30s in good health and CMV-seropositive. The CDR3 spells CASSLSPAGGSETYGYTF. As DNA, the CDR3 is TGTGCCAGCAGTTTATCGCCCGCAGGGGGCTCCGAAACCTATGGCTACACCTTC.